This T cell receptor beta chain was sequenced for a study of cytomegalovirus exposure and HLA in healthy donors. Unmatched junction bases numbered 15, after V lost 4 bases and J lost 4 bases. Germline V gene sequence: CDR1 ENHRY, CDR2 SYGVKD. The CDR3 has 17 amino acids. To note about this clone: Antigen: not known.

Study conclusions and caveats: Sequencing likely produced, as an artifact, a cluster of highly shared sequence variants. In a later analysis, TCR association rates varied by HLA locus: DRB1 most, HLA-C fewest. In a later analysis, productive TCRs from donors in an Asian-associated ancestry cluster reportedly carried fewer N-insertions than the cohort mean.

PCR primers comprised 60 Vbeta and 13 Jbeta primers. Authors' processing steps: There were tens of millions of unique TCR beta chains by a later count, and around 10 million of them were shared. The method was immunoSEQ multiplex PCR; TCRdb's version includes in-frame clones alone and lacks a portion of them. That table supplies the V and J calls and clone size; D and trimming were determined from the DNA. The sample contains over 200,000 clones, about 83% of which appear only once. The receptor's source is a human donor in good health. Sequencing was done on a sample of PBMCs. V is TRBV10-3 and J is TRBJ1-2; 7 bases are shared with TRBD1. The CDR3 loop reads CAISGEVGKGAVYGYTF. CDR3 nucleotide sequence: TGTGCCATCAGTGGGGAGGTGGGCAAGGGGGCCGTCTATGGCTACACCTTC.